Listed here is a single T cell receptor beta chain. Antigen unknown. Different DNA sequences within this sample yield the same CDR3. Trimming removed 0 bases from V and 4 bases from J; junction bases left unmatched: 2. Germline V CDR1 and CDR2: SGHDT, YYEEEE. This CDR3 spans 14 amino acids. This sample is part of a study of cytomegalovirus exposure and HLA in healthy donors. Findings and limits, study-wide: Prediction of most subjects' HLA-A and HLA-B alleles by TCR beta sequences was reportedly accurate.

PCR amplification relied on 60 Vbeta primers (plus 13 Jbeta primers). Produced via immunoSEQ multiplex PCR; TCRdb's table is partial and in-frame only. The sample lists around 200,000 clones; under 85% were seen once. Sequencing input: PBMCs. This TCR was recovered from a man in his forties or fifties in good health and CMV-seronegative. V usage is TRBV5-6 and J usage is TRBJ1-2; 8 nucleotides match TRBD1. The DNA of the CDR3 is TGTGCCAGCAGCTTGGGGACAGGGTCCTATGGCTACACCTTC. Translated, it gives CASSLGTGSYGYTF.